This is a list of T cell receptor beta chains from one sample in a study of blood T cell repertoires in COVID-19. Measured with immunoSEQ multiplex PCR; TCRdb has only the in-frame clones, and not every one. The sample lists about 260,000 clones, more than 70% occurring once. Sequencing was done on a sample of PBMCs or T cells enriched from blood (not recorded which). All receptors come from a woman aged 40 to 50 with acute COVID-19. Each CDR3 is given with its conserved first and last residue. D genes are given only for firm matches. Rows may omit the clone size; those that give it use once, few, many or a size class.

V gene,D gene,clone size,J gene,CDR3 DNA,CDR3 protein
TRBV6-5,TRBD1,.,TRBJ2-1,TGTGCCAGCACCTCGGGACAGGGAGCCTACAATGAGCAGTTCTTC,CASTSGQGAYNEQFF
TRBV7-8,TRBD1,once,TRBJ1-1,TGTGCCAGCAGTCCGACAGGGGCTGAAGCTTTCTTT,CASSPTGAEAFF
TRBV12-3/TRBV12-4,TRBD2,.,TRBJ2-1,TGTGCCAGCGGGGCGGGAGGTCGAAATGAGCAGTTCTTC,CASGAGGRNEQFF
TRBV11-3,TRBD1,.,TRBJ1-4,TGTGCCAGCAGCTCGTCGACAGGGTTTAATGAAAAACTGTTTTTT,CASSSSTGFNEKLFF
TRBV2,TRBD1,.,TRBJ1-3,TGTGCCAGCAGTGAGATCGGCAGGGGGTACGGAAACACCATATATTTT,CASSEIGRGYGNTIYF
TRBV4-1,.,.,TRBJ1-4,TGCGCCAGCAGCCAAGATTTTAGCGAAAAACTGTTTTTT,CASSQDFSEKLFF
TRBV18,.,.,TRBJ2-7,TGTGCCAGCTCGCGGGAAGCGCTCGGCGAGCAGTACTTC,CASSREALGEQYF
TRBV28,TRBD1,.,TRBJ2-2,TGTGCCAGCATCACACCGACAGGGTCGAACACCGGGGAGCTGTTTTTT,CASITPTGSNTGELFF
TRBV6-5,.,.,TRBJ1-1,TGTGCCAGCAGTTACTCTGTTGTCGGGTTGAACACTGAAGCTTTCTTT,CASSYSVVGLNTEAFF
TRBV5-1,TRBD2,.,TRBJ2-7,TGCGCCAGCAGCGAAACTAGCGGGGGCTCCTACGAGCAGTACTTC,CASSETSGGSYEQYF